Presented here are 28 T cell receptor beta chains from one specimen sequenced in a study of spatial heterogeneity in lung cancer. One entry per CDR3 protein results from TCRdb running MiXCR on the 5' RACE reads. The table shows approximately 50,000 distinct CDR3 sequences, with less than 9.5% occurring only once. Time point of the sample: blood at routine non-recurrence follow-up after resection. Whole RNA from tumor, nontumor lung or frozen PBMC was sequenced unsorted. The sample in question was PBMCs, obtained at follow-up. Every receptor here comes from a female donor with early-stage non-small cell lung cancer.

This sequence joins TRBV7-9 and TRBJ1-1; D possibly corresponds to TRBD1 (5 bases). Germline V gives CDR1 SEHNR, CDR2 FQNEAQ (reference sequence). This CDR3 comprises 13 residues. The V gene lost 8 bases and the J gene lost 1 base, with 11 bases spanning the gap. The CDR3 DNA follows: TGTGCCAGCGGACTGCAGGGGAACACTGAAGCTTTCTTT. It yields the protein CASGLQGNTEAFF.

This chain's CDR3 is CSARVERGVGQSYEQYF. DNA of the CDR3: TGCAGTGCTAGAGTAGAGAGAGGAGTTGGACAGAGCTACGAGCAGTACTTC. The chain employs TRBV20-1 and TRBJ2-7; a possible D gene is TRBD1 (6 bases). The CDR3 is made up of 17 amino acids. The germline CDR1 and CDR2 sequences are DFQATT and SNEGSKA (reference sequence). The V gene lost 1 base and the J gene lost 3 bases, with 22 bases spanning the gap.

The chain joins TRBV5-4 to TRBJ2-2; D assignment may be TRBD1 or TRBD2 (6 bases each). The CDR3 is made up of 15 amino acids. Germline V lookup: CDR1 SGHNT, CDR2 YYREEE (reference sequence). V was trimmed by 4 bases and J by 5 bases, leaving 15 bases between them. The CDR3 region is CASSPPRGHTGELFF. The CDR3, as DNA: TGTGCCAGCAGCCCCCCCCGGGGGCATACCGGGGAGCTGTTTTTT.

The rearrangement uses TRBV5-4 and TRBJ2-3; no definite D call. The V gene's germline CDR1 is SGHNT and CDR2 YYREEE (reference sequence). This CDR3 contains 16 residues. V was cut by 5 bases and J by 0 bases, with 16 bases left in between. The chain's CDR3 is CASSTDGQASTDTQYF. CDR3 nucleotides: TGTGCCAGCAGTACCGATGGGCAGGCTAGCACAGATACGCAGTATTTT. The full variable domain, rest sourced from reference TRBV5-4 and TRBJ2-3, is ETGVTQSPTHLIKTRGQQVTLRCSSQSGHNTVSWYQQALGQGPQFIFQYYREEENGRGNFPPRFSGLQFPNYSSELNVNALELDDSALYLCASSTDGQASTDTQYFGPGTRLTVL.

This clonotype was found a few times. The CDR3 sequence: CASSLYLAGHEQYF. The CDR3 DNA is TGTGCCAGCAGTTTATATCTAGCAGGGCACGAGCAGTACTTC. The chain links TRBV27 to TRBJ2-7; tentatively, D is TRBD1 or TRBD2 (5 bases each). CDR3 length: 14 residues. V dropped 1 base and J dropped 5 bases, with 12 bases sitting between them. The germline V gene has CDR1 MNHEY and CDR2 SMNVEV (reference sequence).

Ten or more counts support this clonotype. This sequence joins TRBV2 and TRBJ1-1, with D uncertain. V was clipped by 7 bases and J by 4 bases, with 13 bases between them. The CDR3 extends over 13 amino acids. Germline V CDR1 and CDR2: SNHLY, FYNNEI. The CDR3 sequence: CASTKAVFTEAFF. The CDR3 DNA reads as TGTGCCAGCACTAAAGCAGTTTTCACTGAAGCTTTCTTT.

This chain uses TRBV3-1 with TRBJ2-5, with a weak D call TRBD2 (5 bases). With 3 bases removed from V and 4 bases from J, the gap between germline ends came to 9 bases. CDR3 length: 13 amino acids. The germline CDR1 and CDR2 sequences are LGHDT and YNNKEL (reference sequence). The CDR3 spells CASSHRGLETQYF. Written as DNA, the CDR3 is TGTGCCAGCAGCCATCGAGGGTTAGAGACCCAGTACTTC.

This clonotype occurred many times. The chain is built from TRBV7-2 and TRBJ1-1; D unclear. The V gene lost 1 base and the J gene lost 3 bases, with 9 bases spanning the gap. The V gene's germline CDR1 is SGHTA and CDR2 FQGNSA. The CDR3 totals 14 residues. CDR3 region: CASSLVGSDTEAFF. The DNA for the CDR3 is TGTGCCAGCAGCTTAGTCGGTTCGGACACTGAAGCTTTCTTT.

Within the sample, this clonotype is medium-sized. The chain recombines TRBV20-1 with TRBJ2-3; 9 bases match TRBD1. This CDR3 is built from 16 residues. V was pared by 0 bases and J by 1 base, with 5 bases of the junction left unmatched. Germline values: CDR1 DFQATT, CDR2 SNEGSKA (reference sequence). The CDR3 region is CSARDRDREGTDTQYF. The CDR3 nucleotides read TGCAGTGCTAGAGATCGGGACAGGGAGGGCACAGATACGCAGTATTTT.

The table lists this clonotype with a few counts. This sequence joins TRBV7-3 and TRBJ2-5, with D perhaps TRBD1 (6 bases). The CDR3 covers 15 residues. V was trimmed by 5 bases and J by 5 bases, leaving 18 bases between them. In germline, CDR1 is SGHTA, CDR2 FQGTGA. The CDR3 loop is CASSPTHQGWETQYF. In nucleotides, the CDR3 is TGTGCCAGCAGCCCAACCCACCAGGGGTGGGAGACCCAGTACTTC.

The sample holds a few counts of this clonotype. J is TRBJ1-2 and V is TRBV5-1; 8 nucleotides agree with TRBD1. CDR3 length: 15 residues. Germline V lookup: CDR1 SGHRS, CDR2 YFSETQ. Trimming cost V 2 bases and J 0 bases; bases outside gene matches: 3. In DNA form, the CDR3 reads TGCGCCAGCAGCTTCACAGGGGGAGCTAACTATGGCTACACCTTC. Translation: CASSFTGGANYGYTF.

Many counts were recorded for this clonotype. The V call is TRBV28, the J call TRBJ1-5, with D unclear. V was shortened by 6 bases and J by 0 bases, with 3 bases between the two germline ends. The CDR3 extends over 12 amino acids. CDR1 MDHEN and CDR2 SYDVKM come from the germline V gene. The CDR3 is CASRNSNQPQHF. In DNA, the CDR3 is TGTGCCAGCAGAAATAGCAATCAGCCCCAGCATTTT.

J is TRBJ1-1 and V is TRBV5-1; TRBD1 agrees at 7 bases. Losses at the gene ends were 5 bases for V and 1 base for J; bases not matched to a gene: 8. Germline CDR1 is SGHRS and CDR2 is YFSETQ. The CDR3 is 15 amino acids. CDR3 nucleotides: TGCGCCAGCAGGGCTACCGGGACAGCGAACACTGAAGCTTTCTTT. This encodes CASRATGTANTEAFF.

This clonotype was counted between two and nine times. This sequence joins TRBV4-1 and TRBJ2-7; TRBD2 agrees at 11 bases. Germline values: CDR1 MGHRA, CDR2 YSYEKL. The trim removed 1 base at V and 0 bases at J, leaving 5 bases unmatched. The CDR3 length is 17 residues. CDR3 sequence: CASSQGELAGVSYEQYF. Here the CDR3 DNA reads TGCGCCAGCAGCCAAGGGGAACTAGCGGGGGTCTCCTACGAGCAGTACTTC.

This clonotype was seen a few times. The chain links TRBV18 to TRBJ2-3; D tentatively reads TRBD1 or TRBD2 (5 bases each). The germline V gene has CDR1 KGHSH and CDR2 LQKENI. CDR3 length: 14 residues. The V end was cut by 0 bases, the J end by 4 bases, with 8 bases between. The CDR3 DNA reads TGTGCCAGCTCACCACCCGGGGCCCCAGATACGCAGTATTTT. Translation gives CASSPPGAPDTQYF.

This clonotype has a count of ten or more. The J gene is TRBJ2-6, the V gene TRBV14; 11 bases are shared with TRBD2. There are 19 residues in the CDR3. J lost 0 bases, V lost 4 bases, and 8 bases had no gene match. The germline CDR1 and CDR2 sequences are SGHDN and FVKESK. The CDR3 is CASSPRLAGSYSGANVLTF. CDR3 sequence (DNA): TGTGCCAGCAGCCCCCGACTAGCGGGGAGTTACTCTGGGGCCAACGTCCTGACTTTC.

In regard to this clonotype: A single base separates this from a much larger clone, so it may be a read error. The rearrangement joins TRBV7-9 to TRBJ2-1; the D gene is possibly TRBD2 (6 bases). The CDR3 is 14 residues long. Germline V gives CDR1 SEHNR, CDR2 FQNEAQ (reference sequence). V gave up 4 bases and J gave up 12 bases, with 19 bases separating them. Written as DNA, the CDR3 is TGTGCCAGCAGCTCCCGAGGAGGGGTCCATGGGCAGTTCTTC. It encodes CASSSRGGVHGQFF.

This chain links TRBV11-2 with TRBJ2-7; D uncertain. This CDR3 is 14 amino acids long. Germline-derived CDR1 and CDR2 are SGHAT and FQNNGV. With 4 bases removed from V and 3 bases from J, the gap between germline ends came to 13 bases. The DNA for the CDR3 is TGTGCCAGCAGCTCCACCGGGTCCTTCTACGAGCAGTACTTC. Translated: CASSSTGSFYEQYF.

There are many counts of this clonotype. This CDR3 reads CASSQVGELFF. Written as DNA, the CDR3 is TGCGCCAGCAGCCAAGTAGGGGAGCTGTTTTTT. The chain links TRBV4-1 to TRBJ2-2; no firm D call. The CDR3 loop spans 11 amino acids. The V gene's germline CDR1 is MGHRA and CDR2 YSYEKL. The ends were cut back, 1 base at V and 8 bases at J, with 2 bases in the middle.

This clonotype was detected many times. In nucleotides, the CDR3 is TGTGCCAGCTCACCATGGGGACAGAACACCGGGGAGCTGTTTTTT. Its protein product is CASSPWGQNTGELFF. V and J are TRBV18 and TRBJ2-2; possible D gene TRBD1, 6 bases. The CDR3 has 15 amino acids. The germline V and J ends were trimmed by 2 bases and 1 base, with 8 bases remaining between them. Germline CDR1 is KGHSH and CDR2 is LQKENI.

This clonotype was counted many times. This chain links TRBV20-1 with TRBJ2-1; D ambiguous. Germline CDR1 reads DFQATT; CDR2 reads SNEGSKA (reference sequence). Trimming cost V 3 bases and J 6 bases, with 12 bases left between them. The CDR3 sequence is 13 residues long. DNA of the CDR3: TGCAGTGCTAGGGAACAGTCCCCCAATGAGCAGTTCTTC. Amino acids: CSAREQSPNEQFF.

The table lists this clonotype with many counts. The rearrangement uses TRBV7-2 and TRBJ2-1; perhaps D is TRBD1 or TRBD2 (5 bases each). Germline V CDR1 and CDR2: SGHTA, FQGNSA. V was trimmed by 5 bases and J by 5 bases, leaving 10 bases between them. The CDR3 runs 13 residues. For the CDR3, the DNA is TGTGCCAGCAGCCTGGGACGAAACAATGAGCAGTTCTTC. Its protein product is CASSLGRNNEQFF. The full variable domain, completed using reference TRBV7-2 and TRBJ2-1, is GAGVSQSPSNKVTEKGKDVELRCDPISGHTALYWYRQSLGQGLEFLIYFQGNSAPDKSGLPSDRFSAERTGGSVSTLTIQRTQQEDSAVYLCASSLGRNNEQFFGPGTRLTVL.

In this sample, this clonotype turned up many times. The chain is built from TRBV5-6 and TRBJ1-1; no clear D. CDR3 length equals 14 residues. Trimming cost V 4 bases and J 3 bases, with 13 bases left between them. Germline V gives CDR1 SGHDT, CDR2 YYEEEE. This CDR3 reads CASSQRRGYTEAFF. For the CDR3, the DNA is TGTGCCAGCAGCCAAAGGAGAGGGTACACTGAAGCTTTCTTT.

This clonotype was detected ten times or more. The chain recombines TRBV3-1 with TRBJ2-7, with D hard to call. This CDR3 region has 12 residues. In germline, CDR1 is LGHDT, CDR2 YNNKEL (reference sequence). Trimming pared 1 base from V and 3 bases from J, leaving 4 bases between. CDR3 sequence: CASSQADYEQYF. As DNA, the CDR3 is TGTGCCAGCAGCCAAGCGGACTACGAGCAGTACTTC.

This clonotype showed up many times. The chain recombines TRBV7-9 with TRBJ1-4; tentative D call: TRBD1 (6 bases). CDR1 is SEHNR, CDR2 FQNEAQ, per germline (reference sequence). V lost 1 base and J 8 bases, leaving 14 bases between the germline ends. This CDR3 contains 15 residues. The CDR3 nucleotides are TGTGCCAGCAGCTTAGACACAGGGTCCCGCGAAAAACTGTTTTTT. Its translation: CASSLDTGSREKLFF.

This chain uses TRBV28 with TRBJ1-6; possibly TRBD1 for D (5 bases). In germline, CDR1 is MDHEN, CDR2 SYDVKM. Trimming removed 6 bases from V and 3 bases from J, with 12 bases in between. The CDR3 spans 15 residues. CDR3 in DNA: TGTGCCAGCAGCCCTGACAGTCTCTATAATTCACCCCTCCACTTT. As protein: CASSPDSLYNSPLHF.

This clonotype was seen at least ten times. The CDR3 DNA follows: TGTGCCAGCCTCCCTGGCTCTGGCAGAGGGAACGGAGCTTTCTTT. This translates into CASLPGSGRGNGAFF. The chain is built from TRBV12-3 or TRBV12-4 and TRBJ1-1; D is unclear. Trimming took 8 bases from V and 10 from J, leaving 26 bases between them. The CDR3 contains 15 residues.

This clonotype showed up many times. This rearrangement joins TRBV5-5 to TRBJ2-2; D is ambiguous. The germline V and J ends were trimmed by 2 bases and 3 bases, with 17 bases remaining between them. This CDR3 contains 17 residues. Germline V gene sequence: CDR1 SGHKS, CDR2 YYEKEE (reference sequence). CDR3 region: CASSFPPSAPDTGELFF. In nucleotides, the CDR3 is TGTGCCAGCAGCTTCCCCCCCTCAGCGCCGGACACCGGGGAGCTGTTTTTT.